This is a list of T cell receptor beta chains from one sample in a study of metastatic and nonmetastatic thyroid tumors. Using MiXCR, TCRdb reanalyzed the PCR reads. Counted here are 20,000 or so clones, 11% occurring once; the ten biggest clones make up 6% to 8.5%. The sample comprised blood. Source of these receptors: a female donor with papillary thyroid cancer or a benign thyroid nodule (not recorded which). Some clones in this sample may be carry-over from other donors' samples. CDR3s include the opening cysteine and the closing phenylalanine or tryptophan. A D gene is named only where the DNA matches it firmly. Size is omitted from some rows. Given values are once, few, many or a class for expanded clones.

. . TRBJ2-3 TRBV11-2 TGTGCCAGCAGCTTAGGCGGGGAGAGGGGGGATACGCAGTATTTT CASSLGGERGDTQYF
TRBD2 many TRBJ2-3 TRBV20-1 TGCAGTGCTAGAGATAGCGGGATAGTGGGGGCAGATACGCAGTATTTT CSARDSGIVGADTQYF
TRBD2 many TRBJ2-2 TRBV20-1 TGCAGTGCTCTAGGACTAGCGGGAGGGAACACCGGGGAGCTGTTTTTT CSALGLAGGNTGELFF
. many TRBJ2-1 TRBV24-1 TGTGCCACCAGTGTTTCTCCGGGGCTGCAGACACGCTCCTACAATGAGCAGTTCTTC CATSVSPGLQTRSYNEQFF
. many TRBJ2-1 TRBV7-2 TGTGCCAGCAGCTTAGTAGTACAGAGTAATGAGCAGTTCTTC CASSLVVQSNEQFF
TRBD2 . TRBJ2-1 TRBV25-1 TGTGCAAGCAGTTCGTCGTGGGCTAGCGGGAACAACAAGGAGCAGTTCTTC CASSSSWASGNNKEQFF
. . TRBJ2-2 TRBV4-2 TGTGCCAGCAGCCAATATCTTCTGAACACCGGGGAGCTGTTTTTT CASSQYLLNTGELFF
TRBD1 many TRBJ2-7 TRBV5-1 TGCGCCAGCAGAACCGACAGGGTTGAATCCTACGAGCAGTACTTC CASRTDRVESYEQYF
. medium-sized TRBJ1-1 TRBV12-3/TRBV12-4 TGTGCCAGCACCAAAAGGGGGGGGAACACTGAAGCTTTCTTT CASTKRGGNTEAFF
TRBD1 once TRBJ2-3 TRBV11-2 TGTGCCAGCAGCTTAGGTACAGGGGGCTATAGAACAGATACGCAGTATTTT CASSLGTGGYRTDTQYF
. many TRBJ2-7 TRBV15 TGTGCCACCAGCAGAGATCAAGGAGACATGAGATACTTC CATSRDQGDMRYF
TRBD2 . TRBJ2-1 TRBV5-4 TGTGCCAGCAGTCTCCTAGCGGTTTCTTCGGATGAGCAGTTCTTC CASSLLAVSSDEQFF
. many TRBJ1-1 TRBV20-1 TGCAGGGCTACAGGGAACACTGAAGCTTTCTTT CRATGNTEAFF
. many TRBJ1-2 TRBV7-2 TGTGCCAGCAGCTTAGAAAGGGAGGGTTTAAGGGGCTACACCTTC CASSLEREGLRGYTF
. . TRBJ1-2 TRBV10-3 TGTGCCATCAGTGAGCCGGGTGACAGGACGGGGGGCTACACCTTC CAISEPGDRTGGYTF
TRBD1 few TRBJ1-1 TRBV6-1 TGTGCCAGCAGCGGACAGGGGGTTGAAGCTTTCTTT CASSGQGVEAFF
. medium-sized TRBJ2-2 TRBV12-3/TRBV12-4 TGTGCCAGCATCGCTACCAGGGCGAACACCGGGGAGCTGTTTTTT CASIATRANTGELFF
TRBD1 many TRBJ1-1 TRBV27 TGTGCCAGCAGCTACACAGGGGAGAACACTGAAGCTTTCTTT CASSYTGENTEAFF
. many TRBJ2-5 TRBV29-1 TGCAGCGTTGAGTGTGGTGCCCCGGTTCAAGAGACCCAGTACTTC CSVECGAPVQETQYF
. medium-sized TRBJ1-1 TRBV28 TGTGCCAGCAGGTGGAACACTGAAGCTTTCTTT CASRWNTEAFF
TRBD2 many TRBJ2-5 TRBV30 TGTGCCTGGAGAGGGGTAGCGGGAACCGAGACCCAGTACTTC CAWRGVAGTETQYF
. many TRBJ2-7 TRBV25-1 TGTGCCAGCTTGGACAACTACGAGCAGTACTTC CASLDNYEQYF
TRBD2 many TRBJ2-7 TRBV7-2 TGTGCCAGCAGCTCCCGGACTAGCGGGAGTCTTCGGGAGCAGTACTTC CASSSRTSGSLREQYF
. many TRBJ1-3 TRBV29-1 TGCAGCGCCCTAAACGCGTTCTCTGGAAACACCATATATTTT CSALNAFSGNTIYF
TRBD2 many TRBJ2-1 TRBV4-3 TGCGCCAGCAGCCAAGATGGAAGCGGGGCCCCCTACAATGAGCAGTTCTTC CASSQDGSGAPYNEQFF
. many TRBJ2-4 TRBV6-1 TGTGCCAGCACTCAAACGAGGAAAAACATTCAGTACTTC CASTQTRKNIQYF
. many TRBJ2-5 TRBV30 TGTGCCTGGAGTGTGTATCCTGAGACCCAGTACTTC CAWSVYPETQYF
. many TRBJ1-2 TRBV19 TGTGCCAGTAGTATCAATTTCTATGGCTACACCTTC CASSINFYGYTF
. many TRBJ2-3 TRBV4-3 TGCGCCAGCAGCCAAGATCGCGGGACTCAGCAGTATTTT CASSQDRGTQQYF
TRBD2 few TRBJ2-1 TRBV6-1 TGTGCCAGCAGCGCGGGACTAGCGGGAGGTAGTGAGCAGTTCTTC CASSAGLAGGSEQFF